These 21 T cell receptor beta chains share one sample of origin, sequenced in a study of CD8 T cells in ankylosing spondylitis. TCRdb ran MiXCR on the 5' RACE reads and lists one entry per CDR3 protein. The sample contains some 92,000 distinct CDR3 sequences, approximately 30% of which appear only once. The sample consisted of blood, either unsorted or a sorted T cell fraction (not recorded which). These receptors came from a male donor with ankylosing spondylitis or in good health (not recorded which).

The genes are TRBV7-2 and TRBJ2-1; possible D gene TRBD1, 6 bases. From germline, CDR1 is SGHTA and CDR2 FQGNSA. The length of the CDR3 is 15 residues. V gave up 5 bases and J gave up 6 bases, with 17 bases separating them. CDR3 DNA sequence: TGTGCCAGCAGCCATGACAACAACAGGGTCAATGAGCAGTTCTTC. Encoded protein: CASSHDNNRVNEQFF.

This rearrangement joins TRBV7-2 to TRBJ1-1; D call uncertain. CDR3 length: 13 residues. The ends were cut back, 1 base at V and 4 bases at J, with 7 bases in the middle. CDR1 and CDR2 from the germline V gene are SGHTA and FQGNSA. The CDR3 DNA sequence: TGTGCCAGCAGCTTAGATAGGGTCACTGAAGCTTTCTTT. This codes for CASSLDRVTEAFF.

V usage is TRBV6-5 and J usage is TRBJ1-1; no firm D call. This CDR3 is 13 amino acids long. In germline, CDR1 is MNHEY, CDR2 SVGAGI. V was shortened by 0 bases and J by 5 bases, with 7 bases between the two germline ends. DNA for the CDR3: TGTGCCAGCAGTTACTCAAGGAGAACTGAAGCTTTCTTT. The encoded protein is CASSYSRRTEAFF.

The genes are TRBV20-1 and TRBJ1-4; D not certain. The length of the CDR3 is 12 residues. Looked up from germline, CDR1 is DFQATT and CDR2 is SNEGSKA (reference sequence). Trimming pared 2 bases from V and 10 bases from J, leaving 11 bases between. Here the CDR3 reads CSARKDPRKLFF. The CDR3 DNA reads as TGCAGTGCTAGAAAGGACCCGAGAAAACTGTTTTTT.

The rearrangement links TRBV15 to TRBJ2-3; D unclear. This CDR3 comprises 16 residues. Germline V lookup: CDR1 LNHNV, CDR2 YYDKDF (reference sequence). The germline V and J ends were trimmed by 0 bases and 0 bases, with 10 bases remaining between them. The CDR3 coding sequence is TGTGCCACCAGCAGAGATAGGGCAGCCAGCACAGATACGCAGTATTTT. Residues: CATSRDRAASTDTQYF.

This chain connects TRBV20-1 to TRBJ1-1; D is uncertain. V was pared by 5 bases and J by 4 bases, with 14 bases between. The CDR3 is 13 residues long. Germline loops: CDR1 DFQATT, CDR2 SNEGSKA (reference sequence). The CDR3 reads CSAPPTTATEAFF. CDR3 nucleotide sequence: TGCAGTGCTCCTCCCACCACGGCCACTGAAGCTTTCTTT.

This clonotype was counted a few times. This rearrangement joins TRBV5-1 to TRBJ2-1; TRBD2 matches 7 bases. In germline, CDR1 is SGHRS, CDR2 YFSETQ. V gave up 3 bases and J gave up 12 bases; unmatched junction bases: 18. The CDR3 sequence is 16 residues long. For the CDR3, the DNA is TGCGCCAGCAGCTCCCTATCTACTAGCGCTCATCCACGGCAGTTCTTC. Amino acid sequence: CASSSLSTSAHPRQFF. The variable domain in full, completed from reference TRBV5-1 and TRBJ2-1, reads KAGVTQTPRYLIKTRGQQVTLSCSPISGHRSVSWYQQTPGQGLQFLFEYFSETQRNKGNFPGRFSGRQFSNSRSEMNVSTLELGDSALYLCASSSLSTSAHPRQFFGPGTRLTVL.

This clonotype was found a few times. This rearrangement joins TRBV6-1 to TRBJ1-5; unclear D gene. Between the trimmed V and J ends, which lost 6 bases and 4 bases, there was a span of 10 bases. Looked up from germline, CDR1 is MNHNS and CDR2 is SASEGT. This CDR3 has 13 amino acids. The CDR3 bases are TGTGCCAGCAGGGGCTCCAAGAATCAGCCCCAGCATTTT. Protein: CASRGSKNQPQHF.

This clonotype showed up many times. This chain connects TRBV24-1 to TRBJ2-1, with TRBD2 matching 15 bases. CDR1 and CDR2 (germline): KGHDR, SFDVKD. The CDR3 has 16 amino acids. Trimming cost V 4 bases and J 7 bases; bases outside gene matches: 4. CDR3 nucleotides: TGTGCCACCAGTGACGGACTAGCGGGAGGGTGGAATGAGCAGTTCTTC. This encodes CATSDGLAGGWNEQFF.

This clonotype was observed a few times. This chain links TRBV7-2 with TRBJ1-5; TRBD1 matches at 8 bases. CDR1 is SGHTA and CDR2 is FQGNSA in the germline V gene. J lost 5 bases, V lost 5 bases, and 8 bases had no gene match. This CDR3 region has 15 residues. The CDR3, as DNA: TGTGCCAGCAGCCGAACAGGGGGGGTATATCAGCCCCAGCATTTT. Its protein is CASSRTGGVYQPQHF.

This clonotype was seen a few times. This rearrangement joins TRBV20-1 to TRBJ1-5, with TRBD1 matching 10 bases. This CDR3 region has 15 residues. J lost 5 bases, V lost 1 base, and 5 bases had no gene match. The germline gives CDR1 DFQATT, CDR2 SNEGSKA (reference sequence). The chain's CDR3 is CSARGQGARDQPQHF. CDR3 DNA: TGCAGTGCTAGAGGACAGGGGGCGAGAGATCAGCCCCAGCATTTT.

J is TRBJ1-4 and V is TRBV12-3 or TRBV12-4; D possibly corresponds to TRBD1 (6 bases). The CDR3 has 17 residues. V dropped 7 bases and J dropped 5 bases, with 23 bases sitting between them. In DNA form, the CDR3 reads TGTGCCAGCACCCTGGCGGACAGTCTGTGGGGAAATGAAAAACTGTTTTTT. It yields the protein CASTLADSLWGNEKLFF.

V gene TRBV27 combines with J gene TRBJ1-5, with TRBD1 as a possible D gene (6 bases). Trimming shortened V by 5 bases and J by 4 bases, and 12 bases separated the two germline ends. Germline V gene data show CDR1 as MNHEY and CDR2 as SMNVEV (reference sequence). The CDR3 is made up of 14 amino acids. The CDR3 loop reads CASSIRGPNQPQHF. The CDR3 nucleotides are TGTGCCAGCAGTATCAGGGGCCCTAATCAGCCCCAGCATTTT.

The CDR3 is CASSPSSGYTGELFF. In nucleotides, the CDR3 is TGTGCCAGCAGCCCGTCGAGCGGGTACACCGGGGAGCTGTTTTTT. V gene TRBV7-3 combines with J gene TRBJ2-2, with D perhaps matching TRBD2 (6 bases). CDR1 and CDR2 from the germline V gene are SGHTA and FQGTGA. The CDR3 consists of 15 residues. The ends were cut back, 5 bases at V and 3 bases at J, with 13 bases in the middle.

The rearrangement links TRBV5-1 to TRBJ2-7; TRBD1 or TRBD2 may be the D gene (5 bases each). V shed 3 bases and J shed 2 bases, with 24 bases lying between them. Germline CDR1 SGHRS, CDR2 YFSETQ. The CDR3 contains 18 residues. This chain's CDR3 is CASSCPPSCIVGPYEQYF. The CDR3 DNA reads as TGCGCCAGCAGCTGTCCTCCATCCTGTATAGTGGGACCCTACGAGCAGTACTTC.

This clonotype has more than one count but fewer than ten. The CDR3 region is CASSERPASSGYTF. CDR3 sequence (DNA): TGTGCCAGCAGTGAGCGGCCAGCTTCTAGTGGCTACACCTTC. The gene calls are TRBV6-1 and TRBJ1-2; D unclear. Germline V CDR1 and CDR2: MNHNS, SASEGT. V was trimmed by 3 bases and J by 7 bases, leaving 15 bases between them. This CDR3 has 14 amino acids.

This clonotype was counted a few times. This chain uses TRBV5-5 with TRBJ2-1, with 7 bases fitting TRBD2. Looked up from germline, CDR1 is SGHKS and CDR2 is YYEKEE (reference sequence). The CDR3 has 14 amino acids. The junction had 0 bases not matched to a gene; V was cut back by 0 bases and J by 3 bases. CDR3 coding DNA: TGTGCCAGCAGCTTGGGCGGGAGCTACAATGAGCAGTTCTTC. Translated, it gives CASSLGGSYNEQFF. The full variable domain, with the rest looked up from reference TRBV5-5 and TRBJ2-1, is DAGVTQSPTHLIKTRGQQVTLRCSPISGHKSVSWYQQVLGQGPQFIFQYYEKEERGRGNFPDRFSARQFPNYSSELNVNALLLGDSALYLCASSLGGSYNEQFFGPGTRLTVL.

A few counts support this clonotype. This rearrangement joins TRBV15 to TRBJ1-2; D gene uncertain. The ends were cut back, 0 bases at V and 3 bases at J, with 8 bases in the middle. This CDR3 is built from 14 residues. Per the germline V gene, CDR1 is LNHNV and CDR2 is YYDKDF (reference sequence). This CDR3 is CATSRDPRYYGYTF. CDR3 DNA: TGTGCCACCAGCAGAGATCCCAGGTACTATGGCTACACCTTC.

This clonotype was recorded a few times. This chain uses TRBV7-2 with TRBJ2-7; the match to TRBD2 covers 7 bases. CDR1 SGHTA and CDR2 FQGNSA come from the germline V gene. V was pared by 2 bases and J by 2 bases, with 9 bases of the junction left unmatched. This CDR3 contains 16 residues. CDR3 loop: CASSLILGGRAYEQYF. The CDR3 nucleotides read TGTGCCAGCAGCTTAATTTTGGGAGGGAGGGCCTACGAGCAGTACTTC.

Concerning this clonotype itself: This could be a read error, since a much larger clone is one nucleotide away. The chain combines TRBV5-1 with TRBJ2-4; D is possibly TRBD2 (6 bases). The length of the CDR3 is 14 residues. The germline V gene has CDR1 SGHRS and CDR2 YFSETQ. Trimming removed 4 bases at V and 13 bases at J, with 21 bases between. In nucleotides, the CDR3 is TGCGCCAGCAGCCCTGGGGACCCGGAGGGCATGCAGTACTTC. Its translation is CASSPGDPEGMQYF.

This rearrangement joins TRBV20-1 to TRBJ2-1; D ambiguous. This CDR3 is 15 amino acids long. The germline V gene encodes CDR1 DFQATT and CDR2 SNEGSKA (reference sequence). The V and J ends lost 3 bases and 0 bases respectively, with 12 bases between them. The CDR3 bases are TGCAGTGCTAGCGGTTGGGCAAGCTCCTACAATGAGCAGTTCTTC. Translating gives CSASGWASSYNEQFF.